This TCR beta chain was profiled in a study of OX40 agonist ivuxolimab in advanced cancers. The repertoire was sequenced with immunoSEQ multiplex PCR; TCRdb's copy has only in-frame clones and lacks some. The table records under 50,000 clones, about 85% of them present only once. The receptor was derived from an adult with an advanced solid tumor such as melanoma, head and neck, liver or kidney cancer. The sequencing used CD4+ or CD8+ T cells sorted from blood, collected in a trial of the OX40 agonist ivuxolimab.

In nucleotides, the CDR3 is TGCGCCAGCGCAACCGGGCCCGGCGGGAGAGGGAATGAGCAGTTCTTC. Translated, it gives CASATGPGGRGNEQFF. This chain links TRBV5-1 with TRBJ2-1, with 7 bases that match TRBD2. This CDR3 comprises 16 residues. J was trimmed by 7 bases and V by 7 bases; bases with no gene match: 17. CDR1 is SGHRS and CDR2 is YFSETQ in the germline V gene.